This record concerns one T cell receptor beta chain sequence. The clone's antigen remains unknown. Per-base quality was not reported, and no clone a single base away is much larger than it. V lost 5 bases and J lost 5 bases, and the count of bases not matched to a germline gene is 7. The germline V gene (reference sequence) provides CDR1 WNHNN and CDR2 SYGVQD. The CDR3 measures 15 amino acids from cysteine to phenylalanine. Left in the record is the CDR3 DNA by itself, 45 bases read in frame from the first base. This sample is drawn from a study of blood T cell repertoires in COVID-19 (TCRdb year 2020). For the wider study: The collaborator samples originated in the United States, Italy and Spain and spanned the acute and convalescent phases of COVID-19. The material from the prospective study consisted of cDNA or gDNA derived from T cells, B-cell-depleted T cells, or PBMCs. HLA class I and class II types, where available, came from metadata supplied by the sample provider rather than from assay-based typing. The repertoires were made available in a free public database intended to serve as a resource for research on the immune response to SARS-CoV-2. The samples were drawn from two sources: the first 160 participants of the ongoing ImmuneRACE study, and 950 to 1,500 subjects contributed by 6 global collaborators. Subjects who had been exposed to COVID-19, were actively infected with it, or had recovered from it provided the deeply sampled blood TCRbeta repertoires that made up the dataset. The sample metadata nearly always contained a de-identified subject ID, COVID-19 status, age in years and sex. Findings and caveats that apply to the study as a whole: The amount of clinical and demographic metadata varied by source and participant and was provided uncurated.

The immunoSEQ Assay, a bias-controlled multiplex PCR, was used to amplify TCRbeta CDR3 regions from genomic DNA. The published analysis was carried out like this. Nucleated cell counts per sample were estimated from amplification of reference gene primers within the assay. To quantify the absolute abundance of each unique TCRbeta CDR3 rearrangement, sequence reads were collapsed and filtered. Productive Simpson clonality was computed per sample as the square root of Simpson's diversity index over productive rearrangements. The table comes from immuneACCESS by way of TCRdb, which keeps in-frame sequences with V and J called. Part of the clones is missing from these tables; in studies checked, under half for an unresolved V gene and the rest for unknown reasons. The V and J calls and clone size were taken over from that table, and D and trimming were inferred from the DNA. In this sample the table shows under 75,000 clones, around 80% of which occur a single time. The ten biggest clones cover 4.5% to 7% of the sample.

Each collaborating institution followed its own protocols to collect whole blood in K2EDTA tubes. Collaborator samples were shipped for TCRbeta analysis as frozen whole blood, isolated PBMCs, or DNA extracted from either sample type. The material sequenced was peripheral blood. This chain joins TRBV10-1 to TRBJ2-1; 9 central bases correspond to TRBD2. The clonotype originates from a woman between 70 and 85 years old with acute or convalescent COVID-19. The CDR3 has the sequence CASSKAGGLNNEQFF. The sequenced DNA is TGCGCCAGCAGTAAAGCGGGGGGACTAAACAATGAGCAGTTCTTC.